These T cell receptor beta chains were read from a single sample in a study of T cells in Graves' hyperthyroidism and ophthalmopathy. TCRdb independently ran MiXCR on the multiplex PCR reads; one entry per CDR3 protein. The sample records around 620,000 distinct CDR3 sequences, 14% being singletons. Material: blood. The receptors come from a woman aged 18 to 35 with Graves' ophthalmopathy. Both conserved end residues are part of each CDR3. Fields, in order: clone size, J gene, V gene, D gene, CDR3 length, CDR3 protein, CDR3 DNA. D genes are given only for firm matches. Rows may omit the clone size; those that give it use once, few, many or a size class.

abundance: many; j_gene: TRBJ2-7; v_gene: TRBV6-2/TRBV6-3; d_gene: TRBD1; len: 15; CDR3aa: CASRDGTGENYEQYF; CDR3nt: TGTGCCAGCAGAGACGGGACAGGGGAGAACTACGAGCAGTACTTC
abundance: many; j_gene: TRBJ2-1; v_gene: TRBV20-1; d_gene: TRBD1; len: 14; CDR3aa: CSARGQGPYNEQFF; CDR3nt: TGCAGTGCTAGAGGACAGGGACCCTACAATGAGCAGTTCTTC
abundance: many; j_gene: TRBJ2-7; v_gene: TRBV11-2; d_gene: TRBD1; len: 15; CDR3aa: CASSVRDRPSYEQYF; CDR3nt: TGTGCCAGCAGCGTCCGGGACAGGCCTTCCTACGAGCAGTACTTC
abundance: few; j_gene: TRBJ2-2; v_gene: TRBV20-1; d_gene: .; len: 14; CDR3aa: CSASGGTNTGELFF; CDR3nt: TGCAGTGCTAGTGGGGGGACGAACACCGGGGAGCTGTTTTTT
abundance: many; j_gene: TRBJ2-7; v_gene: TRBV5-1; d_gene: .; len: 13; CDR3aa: CASSSELAYEQYF; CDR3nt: TGCGCCAGCAGCTCTGAGCTAGCGTACGAGCAGTACTTC
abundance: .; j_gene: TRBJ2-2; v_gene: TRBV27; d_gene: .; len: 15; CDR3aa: CATLRKPMGAGELFF; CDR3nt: TGTGCCACCTTGCGAAAACCGATGGGGGCCGGGGAGCTGTTTTTT
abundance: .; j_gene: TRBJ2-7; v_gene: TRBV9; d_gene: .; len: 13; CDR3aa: CASSVGDPSEQYF; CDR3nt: TGTGCCAGCAGCGTAGGGGACCCGTCCGAGCAGTACTTC
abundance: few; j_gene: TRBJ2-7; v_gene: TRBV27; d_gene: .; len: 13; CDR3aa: CASSFPPAYEQYF; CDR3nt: TGTGCCAGCAGTTTCCCACCAGCTTACGAGCAGTACTTC
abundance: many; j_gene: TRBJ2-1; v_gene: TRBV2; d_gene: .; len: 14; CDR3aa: CASSGTPRGGEQFF; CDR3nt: TGTGCCAGCAGCGGGACACCCAGGGGCGGTGAGCAGTTCTTC
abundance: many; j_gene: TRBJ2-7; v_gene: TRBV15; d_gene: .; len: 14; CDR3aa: CATSREVGAHEQYF; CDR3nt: TGTGCCACCAGCAGAGAGGTTGGAGCACACGAGCAGTACTTC
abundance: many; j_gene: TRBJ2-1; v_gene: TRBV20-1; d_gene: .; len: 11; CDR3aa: CSVPTRGEQFF; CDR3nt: TGCAGTGTCCCCACCAGGGGCGAGCAGTTCTTC
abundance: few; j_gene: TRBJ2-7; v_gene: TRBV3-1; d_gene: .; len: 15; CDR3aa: CASSQEGVSYYEQYF; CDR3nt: TGTGCCAGCAGCCAAGAAGGTGTCAGCTACTACGAGCAGTACTTC
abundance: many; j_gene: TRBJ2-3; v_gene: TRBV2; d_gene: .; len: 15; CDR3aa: CASRRASQTTDTQYF; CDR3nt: TGTGCCAGCAGGCGGGCTAGTCAGACCACAGATACGCAGTATTTT
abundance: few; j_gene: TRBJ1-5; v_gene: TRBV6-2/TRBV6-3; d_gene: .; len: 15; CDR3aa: CASRLQGVSPQPQHF; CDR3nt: TGTGCCAGCAGGTTACAGGGTGTCTCCCCCCAGCCCCAGCATTTT
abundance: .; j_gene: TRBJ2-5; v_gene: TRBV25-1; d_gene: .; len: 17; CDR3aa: CASSDGPWGEPQETQYF; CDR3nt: TGTGCCAGCAGTGATGGTCCTTGGGGCGAACCACAAGAGACCCAGTACTTC
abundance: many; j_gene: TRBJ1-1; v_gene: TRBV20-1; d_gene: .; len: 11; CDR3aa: CSALSNTEAFF; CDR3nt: TGCAGTGCTCTTTCAAACACTGAAGCTTTCTTT
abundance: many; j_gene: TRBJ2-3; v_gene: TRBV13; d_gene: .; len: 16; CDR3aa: CASSQRIDPWADTQYF; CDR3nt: TGTGCCAGCAGCCAACGGATCGACCCTTGGGCAGATACGCAGTATTTT
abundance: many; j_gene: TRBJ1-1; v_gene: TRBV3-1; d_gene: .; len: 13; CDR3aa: CASSLQKNTEAFF; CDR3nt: TGTGCCAGCAGCCTACAGAAGAACACTGAAGCTTTCTTT
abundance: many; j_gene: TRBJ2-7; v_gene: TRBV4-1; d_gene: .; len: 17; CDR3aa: CASSQPNIGVSSYEQYF; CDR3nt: TGCGCCAGCAGCCAACCTAACATTGGCGTGAGCTCCTACGAGCAGTACTTC